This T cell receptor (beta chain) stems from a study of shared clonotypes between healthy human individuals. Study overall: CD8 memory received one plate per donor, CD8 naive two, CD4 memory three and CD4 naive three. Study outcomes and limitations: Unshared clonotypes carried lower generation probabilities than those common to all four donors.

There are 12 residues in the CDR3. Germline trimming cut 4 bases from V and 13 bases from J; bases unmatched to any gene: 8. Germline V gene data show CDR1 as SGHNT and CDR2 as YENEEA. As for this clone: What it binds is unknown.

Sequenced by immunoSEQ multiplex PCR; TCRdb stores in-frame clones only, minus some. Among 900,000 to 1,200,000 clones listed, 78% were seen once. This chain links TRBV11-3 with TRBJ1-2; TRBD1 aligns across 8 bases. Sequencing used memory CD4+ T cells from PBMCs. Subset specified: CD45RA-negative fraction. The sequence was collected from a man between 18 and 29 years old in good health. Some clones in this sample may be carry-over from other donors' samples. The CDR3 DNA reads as TGTGCCAGCAGCTCCAGGGGGCGGGGAGCCACCTTC. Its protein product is CASSSRGRGATF. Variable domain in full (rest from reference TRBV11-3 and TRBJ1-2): EAGVVQSPRYKIIEKKQPVAFWCNPISGHNTLYWYLQNLGQGPELLIRYENEEAVDDSQLPKDRFSAERLKGVDSTLKIQPAELGDSAVYLCASSSRGRGATFGSGTRLTVV.